The clone carrying this T cell receptor (beta chain) was seen a handful of times. Its antigen is undetermined. Amplification by 5'RACE using constant-segment primers produced TCR alpha and TCR beta cDNA libraries that carried sample barcodes and UMIs. TCRdb called the 5' RACE reads again in MiXCR, with one record for every CDR3 protein. The repertoire holds 500,000 to 550,000 distinct CDR3 sequences, with roughly 22% as singletons. The sample belongs to a study of T-cell memory formation after mild COVID-19. Germline assignment: CDR1 DFQATT and CDR2 SNEGSKA (reference sequence). Germline trimming cut 6 bases from V and 6 bases from J; bases unmatched to any gene: 9. This CDR3 region has 14 residues. General study findings and limits: CD4+ bias marked clones expanding day 15 to 37, unlike balanced contracting clones. Certain responding clones were present in pre-infection memory, suggesting participation of cross-reactive memory.

The J gene is TRBJ2-1, the V gene TRBV20-1, with 9 bases fitting TRBD2. The sequencing sample was made of PBMCs or a T cell subset sorted from them (not recorded which). The origin of this receptor is an adult woman who had mild COVID-19 (a few samples of this study predate the infection). Cell type and time point are not known. CDR3 amino acids: CSAPGTSWRNEQFF. CDR3 in DNA: TGCAGTGCCCCTGGGACTAGCTGGCGCAATGAGCAGTTCTTC.